This TCR beta chain was captured by sequencing in a study of blood T cells in healthy people across ages. This clonotype was observed a single time. Peripheral blood from each donor was collected in a volume of roughly 9.8 milliliters. For the second PCR, which ran for about 7 to 11 cycles, a sample-barcoded 5' primer and a J-beta primer mix were used. CDR3-containing paired-end reads numbered at least 2.5 million in each sample. TCRdb passed the 5' RACE reads through MiXCR, listing each CDR3 protein once. This sample has about 1.4 million distinct CDR3 sequences, with roughly 60% found just once. V lost 0 bases, J lost 5 bases, and 11 bases lay in between. This CDR3 is 15 amino acids long. Germline loops: CDR1 MGHRA, CDR2 YSYEKL.

Sequenced: blood. The chain is built from TRBV4-1 and TRBJ1-5, with D tentatively TRBD1 (5 bases). The sequence was obtained from a man between 18 and 35 years old in good health. The CDR3 sequence is CASSQERGDYQPQHF. CDR3 bases: TGCGCCAGCAGCCAAGAACGGGGGGACTATCAGCCCCAGCATTTT.